One sample yielded the 27 T cell receptor beta chains listed below, sequenced in a study of CD8 T cells in ankylosing spondylitis. Study findings and constraints: Characteristic, it appeared, of ankylosing spondylitis blood was a TCR beta motif of roughly eight highly homologous variants.

A single record per CDR3 protein comes from TCRdb applying MiXCR to the 5' RACE reads. The sample shows over 700,000 distinct CDR3 sequences, roughly 20% of them seen only once. These TCRs are of unknown antigen specificity. Sequenced sample: blood, either unsorted or a sorted T cell fraction (not recorded which). The receptors here all came from a male donor with ankylosing spondylitis.

This clonotype occurred a few times. The chain recombines TRBV11-2 with TRBJ1-1, with 10 bases aligning to TRBD1. CDR1 and CDR2 from the germline V gene are SGHAT and FQNNGV. This CDR3 spans 16 amino acids. V shed 5 bases, J shed 0 bases, and the junction held 6 bases outside the gene matches. The CDR3 here is CASSVRQGAVNTEAFF. The CDR3 bases are TGTGCCAGCAGCGTTAGACAGGGGGCGGTGAACACTGAAGCTTTCTTT.

This clonotype was recorded a few times. The V call is TRBV5-1, the J call TRBJ1-1, with a tentative D call TRBD1 (6 bases). CDR3 length equals 18 residues. The V gene's germline CDR1 is SGHRS and CDR2 YFSETQ. V lost 4 bases and J lost 0, with 22 bases in between. Here the CDR3 DNA reads TGCGCCAGCAGCCGTGGTGGGGGCCCCATGGTTATGAACACTGAAGCTTTCTTT. Its translation is CASSRGGGPMVMNTEAFF.

There are a few counts of this clonotype. The V and J genes are TRBV12-3 or TRBV12-4 and TRBJ1-1; D is ambiguous. The CDR3 length is 14 residues. Trimming removed 7 bases at V and 0 bases at J, with 12 bases between. The CDR3 DNA reads TGTGCCAGCACTCCCGGACGGGTGAACACTGAAGCTTTCTTT. Translated: CASTPGRVNTEAFF.

The V and J genes are TRBV6-2 or TRBV6-3 and TRBJ2-1; D perhaps matches TRBD1 (6 bases). This CDR3 contains 12 residues. Between the trimmed V and J ends, which lost 5 bases and 15 bases, there was a span of 17 bases. Germline CDR1 and CDR2: MNHEY and SVGEGT. The CDR3 reads CASSDNRVKAFF. CDR3 coding DNA: TGTGCCAGCAGTGATAACAGGGTAAAGGCGTTCTTC.

The rearrangement joins TRBV5-1 to TRBJ1-2; perhaps TRBD1 as D (6 bases). The CDR3 is 15 amino acids. Trimming took off 2 bases at V and 3 bases at J, with 14 bases between the two ends. Germline V lookup: CDR1 SGHRS, CDR2 YFSETQ. Here the CDR3 reads CASSFVQGGDYGYTF. The CDR3 coding sequence is TGCGCCAGCAGCTTCGTACAGGGAGGGGACTATGGCTACACCTTC.

The gene calls are TRBV6-5 and TRBJ2-7, with 11 nucleotides matching TRBD2. The CDR3 is made up of 15 amino acids. J lost 3 bases, V lost 4 bases, and 5 bases had no gene match. The germline V gene has CDR1 MNHEY and CDR2 SVGAGI. CDR3 loop: CASSSLTSGDYEQYF. The CDR3 DNA reads as TGTGCCAGCAGTTCCCTGACTAGCGGGGACTACGAGCAGTACTTC.

Here the CDR3 reads CASSDEKLGGYTF. CDR3 nucleotides: TGTGCCAGCAGTGACGAGAAATTGGGTGGCTACACCTTC. The chain combines TRBV6-1 with TRBJ1-2; D unclear. CDR3 length: 13 residues. CDR1 and CDR2 (germline): MNHNS, SASEGT. Trimming cost V 3 bases and J 7 bases, with 12 bases left between them.

This clonotype was counted many times. The genes are TRBV5-1 and TRBJ2-1; the match to TRBD2 covers 7 bases. This CDR3 spans 17 amino acids. Germline CDR1 reads SGHRS; CDR2 reads YFSETQ. V dropped 1 base and J dropped 4; count of bases not matched to a gene: 11. The CDR3 is CASSLPLMAGAYNEQFF. The DNA for the CDR3 is TGCGCCAGCAGCTTGCCCTTAATGGCGGGAGCTTACAATGAGCAGTTCTTC.

The genes are TRBV15 and TRBJ1-4; a possible D gene is TRBD1 (5 bases). The V end was cut by 0 bases, the J end by 2 bases, with 13 bases between. The CDR3 contains 17 residues. The V gene's germline CDR1 is LNHNV and CDR2 YYDKDF (reference sequence). The CDR3 DNA follows: TGTGCCACCAGCAGAGACACCCCCAGGGCCACTAATGAAAAACTGTTTTTT. Its translation: CATSRDTPRATNEKLFF.

The chain links TRBV20-1 to TRBJ2-5; 16 nucleotides align to TRBD2. Germline loops: CDR1 DFQATT, CDR2 SNEGSKA (reference sequence). Germline trimming cut 0 bases from V and 5 bases from J; bases unmatched to any gene: 6. The CDR3 sequence is 17 residues long. The CDR3 DNA follows: TGCAGTGCTAGAGATGGGACTAGCGGGAGGGCCATCGAGACCCAGTACTTC. Amino acid sequence: CSARDGTSGRAIETQYF.

This clonotype was found many times. The CDR3 region has the DNA TGTGCCAGCAGCCTCACAGGGACCTCTGGAAACACCATATATTTT. It is translated as CASSLTGTSGNTIYF. This chain uses TRBV7-2 with TRBJ1-3; perhaps TRBD1 as D (6 bases). Germline assignment: CDR1 SGHTA and CDR2 FQGNSA. CDR3 length: 15 amino acids. V was pared by 5 bases and J by 0 bases, with 11 bases between.

The V call is TRBV4-3, the J call TRBJ2-2; 11 bases are shared with TRBD1. The CDR3 has 17 amino acids. The trim removed 1 base at V and 5 bases at J, leaving 6 bases unmatched. Germline CDR1 and CDR2: LGHNA and YSLEER. For the CDR3, the DNA is TGCGCCAGCAGCCAAGGGGCGGGACAGGGGGAAACCGGGGAGCTGTTTTTT. Its protein product is CASSQGAGQGETGELFF.

This clonotype has just a few counts. The CDR3 sequence is CATSSAWGTSGDTDTQYF. CDR3 in DNA: TGTGCCACCAGCAGTGCCTGGGGGACTAGCGGGGACACAGATACGCAGTATTTT. The chain combines TRBV15 with TRBJ2-3; 13 bases map to TRBD2. Per germline, CDR1 LNHNV and CDR2 YYDKDF (reference sequence). Trimming at V came to 3 bases and at J to 2 bases, leaving 8 bases not matched to a gene. CDR3 length equals 18 residues.

The chain combines TRBV4-2 with TRBJ2-5; the D gene is possibly TRBD2 (7 bases). Looked up from germline, CDR1 is LGHNA and CDR2 is YNFKEQ. With 1 base removed from V and 5 bases from J, the gap between germline ends came to 14 bases. The CDR3 contains 15 residues. This chain's CDR3 is CASSQAFGGRETQYF. In DNA form, the CDR3 reads TGTGCCAGCAGCCAAGCCTTCGGGGGGCGGGAGACCCAGTACTTC.

V is TRBV7-9 and J is TRBJ2-2, with TRBD1 identical over 7 bases. J gave up 1 base and V 5 bases, and 4 bases lay outside the gene matches. Germline CDR1 is SEHNR and CDR2 is FQNEAQ (reference sequence). This CDR3 region has 15 residues. The CDR3 sequence is CASSHGQENTGELFF. The CDR3 bases are TGTGCCAGCAGCCATGGACAGGAGAACACCGGGGAGCTGTTTTTT.

The V call is TRBV20-1, the J call TRBJ2-1; 7 bases line up with TRBD2. Germline V gives CDR1 DFQATT, CDR2 SNEGSKA (reference sequence). Germline trimming cut 4 bases from V and 5 bases from J; bases unmatched to any gene: 11. The CDR3 sequence is 15 residues long. CDR3 sequence (DNA): TGCAGTGCTATGTACGCCGGGAGGAAAGACAATGAGCAGTTCTTC. This sequence encodes CSAMYAGRKDNEQFF.

This clonotype occurred a few times. This chain connects TRBV28 to TRBJ2-2, with TRBD2 matching over 7 bases. Germline V gene sequence: CDR1 MDHEN, CDR2 SYDVKM. The junction had 12 bases not matched to a gene; V was cut back by 5 bases and J by 3 bases. The CDR3 covers 17 residues. This CDR3 reads CASSPERGIEYTGELFF. The CDR3 DNA reads TGTGCCAGCAGTCCAGAGCGGGGCATTGAATACACCGGGGAGCTGTTTTTT.

This clonotype was seen a few times. The chain carries TRBV13 and TRBJ1-4; D unclear. The ends were cut back, 0 bases at V and 5 bases at J, with 10 bases in the middle. CDR1 and CDR2 (germline): PRHDT, FYEKMQ (reference sequence). The CDR3 loop spans 15 amino acids. CDR3 in DNA: TGTGCCAGCAGCTTAGGCCTCATAGGAAATGAAAAACTGTTTTTT. This translates into CASSLGLIGNEKLFF.

This clonotype was detected only a few times. The V and J genes are TRBV29-1 and TRBJ2-5, with a weak D call TRBD1 (6 bases). Germline lookup yields CDR1 SQVTM and CDR2 ANQGSEA. The germline V and J ends were trimmed by 6 bases and 5 bases, with 16 bases remaining between them. The CDR3 totals 13 residues. The DNA for the CDR3 is TGCAGCGTACAGGGCAGGATGTTGGAGACCCAGTACTTC. The encoded protein is CSVQGRMLETQYF.

The chain carries TRBV5-1 and TRBJ1-1, with 8 nucleotides matching TRBD1. CDR1 and CDR2 (germline): SGHRS, YFSETQ. J lost 4 bases, V lost 1 base, and 15 bases had no gene match. The CDR3 consists of 18 residues. Here the CDR3 reads CASSLRQGPYSSATEAFF. Written as DNA, the CDR3 is TGCGCCAGCAGCTTGCGACAGGGGCCCTATAGTTCCGCCACTGAAGCTTTCTTT.

The J gene is TRBJ2-3, the V gene TRBV5-1; 8 nucleotides agree with TRBD2. The CDR3 spans 14 residues. Trimming removed 5 bases from V and 4 bases from J; junction bases left unmatched: 6. The V gene's germline CDR1 is SGHRS and CDR2 YFSETQ. CDR3 amino acids: CASRGLGGADTQYF. Written as DNA, the CDR3 is TGCGCCAGCAGGGGACTAGGCGGAGCAGATACGCAGTATTTT.

The chain employs TRBV12-5 and TRBJ2-1; TRBD2 matches at 11 bases. V lost 5 bases, J lost 4 bases, and 10 bases stayed unmatched. This CDR3 contains 17 residues. CDR1 is LGHNT, CDR2 FRNRAP, per germline. The CDR3 protein is CASGLGTSGSSYNEQFF. The CDR3 DNA reads TGTGCTAGTGGTCTCGGGACTAGCGGATCCTCGTACAATGAGCAGTTCTTC.

The chain uses TRBV6-2 or TRBV6-3 and TRBJ2-2; TRBD2 matches at 10 bases. J lost 6 bases, V lost 6 bases, and 7 bases had no gene match. CDR3 size: 15 residues. Per germline, CDR1 MNHEY and CDR2 SVGEGT. As DNA, the CDR3 is TGTGCCAGCAGAAACAGCGGGAGGGCCGCCGGGGAGCTGTTTTTT. Protein sequence: CASRNSGRAAGELFF.

This chain links TRBV18 with TRBJ2-5; 9 nucleotides agree with TRBD1. J lost 4 bases, V lost 6 bases, and 6 bases had no gene match. Germline loops: CDR1 KGHSH, CDR2 LQKENI. This CDR3 comprises 14 residues. CDR3: CASSTNRGRETQYF. CDR3 bases: TGTGCCAGCTCTACCAACAGGGGGCGAGAGACCCAGTACTTC.

This clonotype appeared a few times. This chain connects TRBV20-1 to TRBJ2-3; TRBD2 matches at 14 bases. Trimming at V came to 3 bases and at J to 2 bases, leaving 10 bases not matched to a gene. The CDR3 runs 18 residues. From germline, CDR1 is DFQATT and CDR2 SNEGSKA (reference sequence). The CDR3 spells CSASGGLAGVGHTDTQYF. In nucleotides, the CDR3 is TGCAGTGCTAGCGGGGGACTAGCGGGGGTGGGGCACACAGATACGCAGTATTTT.

The rearrangement links TRBV29-1 to TRBJ2-7; D is perhaps TRBD2 (5 bases). V shed 4 bases and J shed 4 bases, with 23 bases lying between them. CDR3 length: 16 amino acids. Germline CDR1 reads SQVTM; CDR2 reads ANQGSEA. The CDR3 is CSVGGFSRGGLYEQYF. The CDR3 nucleotides are TGCAGCGTTGGGGGATTTTCACGGGGTGGACTGTACGAGCAGTACTTC.

V is TRBV15 and J is TRBJ2-3, with unresolved D. The length of the CDR3 is 15 residues. The germline gives CDR1 LNHNV, CDR2 YYDKDF (reference sequence). Trimming took 0 bases from V and 4 from J, leaving 11 bases between them. CDR3 in amino acids: CATSRDGTTADTQYF. CDR3 DNA sequence: TGTGCCACCAGCAGAGATGGTACTACAGCAGATACGCAGTATTTT.